This T cell receptor (beta chain) was retrieved from a study of T-cell reconstitution after alpha-beta-depleted transplantation in children. V was pared by 0 bases and J by 11 bases, with 13 bases of the junction left unmatched. Germline CDR1 LGHNA, CDR2 YNFKEQ. The length of the CDR3 is 18 residues. Note on this clonotype: This may stem from a read error, because a much larger clone lies one nucleotide away.

As it was prepared, the TCRbeta library received unique molecular identifiers. TCRdb reprocessed the PCR reads via MiXCR and lists one record per CDR3 protein. The repertoire includes 200,000 to 300,000 distinct CDR3 sequences, around 12% of them detected once, and over 2% sits in the top ten. The receptor comes from a human donor who donated a stem cell graft to a child with acute lymphoblastic leukemia. The chain recombines TRBV4-2 with TRBJ1-6; 10 positions match TRBD1. Sequenced material: PBMCs from the stem cell graft donor, taken from the stem cell graft. CDR3 residues: CASSQEGQGYTRNTPLHF. The CDR3 coding sequence is TGTGCCAGCAGCCAAGAGGGACAGGGGTATACGAGGAATACACCCCTCCACTTT.